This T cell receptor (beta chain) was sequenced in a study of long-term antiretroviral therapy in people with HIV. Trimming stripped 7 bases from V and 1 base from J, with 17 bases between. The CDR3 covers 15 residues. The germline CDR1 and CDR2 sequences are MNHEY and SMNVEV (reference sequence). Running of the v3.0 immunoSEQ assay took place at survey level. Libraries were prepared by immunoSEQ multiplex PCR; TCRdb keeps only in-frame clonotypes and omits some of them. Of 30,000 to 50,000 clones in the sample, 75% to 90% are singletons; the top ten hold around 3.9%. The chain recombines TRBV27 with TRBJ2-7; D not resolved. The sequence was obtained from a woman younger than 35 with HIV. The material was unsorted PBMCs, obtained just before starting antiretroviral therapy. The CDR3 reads CASKLKGLWSYEQYF. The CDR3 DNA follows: TGTGCCAGCAAGTTAAAGGGATTGTGGTCCTACGAGCAGTACTTC.